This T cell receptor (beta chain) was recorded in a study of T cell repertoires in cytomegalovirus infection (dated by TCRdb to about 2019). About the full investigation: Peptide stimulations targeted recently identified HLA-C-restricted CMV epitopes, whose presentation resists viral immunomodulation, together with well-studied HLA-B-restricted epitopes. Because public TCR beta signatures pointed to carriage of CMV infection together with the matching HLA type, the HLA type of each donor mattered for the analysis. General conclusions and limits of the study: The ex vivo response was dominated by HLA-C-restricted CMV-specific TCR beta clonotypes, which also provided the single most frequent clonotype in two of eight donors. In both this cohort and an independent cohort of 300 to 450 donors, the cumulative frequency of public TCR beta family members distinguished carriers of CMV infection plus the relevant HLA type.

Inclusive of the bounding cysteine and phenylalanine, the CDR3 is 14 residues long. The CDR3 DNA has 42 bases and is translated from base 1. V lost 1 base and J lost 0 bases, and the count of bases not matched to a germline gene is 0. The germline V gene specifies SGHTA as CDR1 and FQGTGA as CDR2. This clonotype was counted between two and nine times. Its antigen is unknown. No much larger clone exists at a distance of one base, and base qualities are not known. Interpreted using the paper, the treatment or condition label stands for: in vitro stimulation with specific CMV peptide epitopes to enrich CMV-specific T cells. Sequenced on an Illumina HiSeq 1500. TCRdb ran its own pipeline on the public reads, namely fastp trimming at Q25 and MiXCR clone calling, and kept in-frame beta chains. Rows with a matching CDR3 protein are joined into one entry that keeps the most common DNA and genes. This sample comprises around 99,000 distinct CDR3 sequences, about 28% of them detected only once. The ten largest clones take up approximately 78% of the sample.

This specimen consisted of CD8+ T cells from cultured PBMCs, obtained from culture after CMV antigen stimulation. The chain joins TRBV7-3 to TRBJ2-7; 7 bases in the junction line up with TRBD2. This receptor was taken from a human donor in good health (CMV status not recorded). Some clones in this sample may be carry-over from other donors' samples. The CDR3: CASSLSGSSYEQYF. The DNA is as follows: TGTGCCAGCAGCTTAAGCGGGAGCTCCTACGAGCAGTACTTC.